This T cell receptor beta chain was recovered during a study of blood T cells in healthy people across ages. The V gene's germline CDR1 is MNHEY and CDR2 SVGAGI. There are 20 residues in the CDR3. V was clipped by 2 bases and J by 2 bases, with 25 bases between them. This clonotype was observed a handful of times. Isolated per sample were at least 6.5 million PBMCs. Next came a second PCR, run for 7 to 11 cycles, which used a sample-barcoded 5' primer along with a J-beta primer mix. Individual samples furnished no less than 3 million CDR3-containing paired-end reads apiece. TCRdb redid the calling of the 5' RACE reads with MiXCR, one entry per CDR3 protein. This table holds over 450,000 distinct CDR3 sequences, about 24% found once. Another study also made use of these data, one on T cells of mothers and their children. That study adds: All donors were healthy and Caucasian; they were a few mothers and their six children. Compared with unrelated pairs, related mother-child pairs had slightly higher, non-significant overlap.

The sequenced material came from blood. This TCR came from a boy younger than 18 in good health. The chain combines TRBV6-5 with TRBJ2-1; tentatively, D is TRBD2 (8 bases). The CDR3 DNA reads TGTGCCAGCAGTTACCTGGGACAGAGTAGCGGGATCGGCACCTACAATGAGCAGTTCTTC. This codes for CASSYLGQSSGIGTYNEQFF.